Listed below are T cell receptor beta chains from one sample, sequenced in a study of response to subunit inactivated influenza vaccine. One entry per CDR3 protein, called by TCRdb with MiXCR from the RT-PCR reads. The profile shows 530,000 or so distinct CDR3 sequences, over 25% of them singletons. The sequencing used CD4+ T cells sorted from PBMCs, collected 4 to 6 days after vaccination. The receptors come from a man aged 50 to 60 who received an inactivated influenza vaccine. The conserved cysteine and the conserved F or W are not part of the CDR3 here. The D gene is left open where the match is weak.

>TRBD1|TRBV9|TRBJ2-7
ASSARQGAVYEQY
>TRBD1|TRBV20-1|TRBJ1-5
SAREGTGGNQPQH
>TRBD1|TRBV12-3/TRBV12-4|TRBJ1-1
ASSTNRGNTEAF
>.|TRBV7-2|TRBJ2-3
ASSLIPDTQY
>TRBD1|TRBV5-1|TRBJ2-2
ASSPRGQGIQTGELF
>TRBD1|TRBV5-1|TRBJ1-5
ASSLGPTGGWDQPQH
>TRBD2|TRBV20-1|TRBJ2-3
SASTSGGAVDTQY
>TRBD1|TRBV20-1|TRBJ1-1
SARPGQGFSEAF
>.|TRBV5-6|TRBJ2-7
ASSRMNYEQY
>.|TRBV5-6|TRBJ2-5
ASGLGLGETQY